The subject of this entry is one T cell receptor (beta chain). The target antigen is unknown. Per the germline V gene, CDR1 is MNHEY and CDR2 is SVGAGI. V shed 2 bases and J shed 10 bases, with 12 bases lying between them. This CDR3 contains 14 residues. Sequencing of cultured CD4+ T cell DNA used the Oncomine TCR Beta short-read assay. Via MiXCR, TCRdb re-called the PCR reads, giving one row per CDR3 protein. The sample includes fewer than 20,000 distinct CDR3 sequences, roughly 56% seen only once; the top ten take more than 8%. These data are taken from a study of vaccination and CD4 T cells after COVID-19. The treatment denotes: roughly ten-day PBMC culture with coronavirus spike peptide pools or control peptides (ViraFEST assay).

The clonotype comes from a human donor who had recovered from COVID-19. The sample comprised CD4+ T cells from blood, cultured in vitro. The rearrangement links TRBV6-5 to TRBJ1-6, with D possibly being TRBD1 (6 bases). CDR3 nucleotide sequence: TGTGCCAGCAGTTACATTGGGGGGCACTCACCCCTCCACTTT. Amino acids: CASSYIGGHSPLHF.